This section outlines one T cell receptor (beta chain) sequence together with its context. The antigen remains undetermined. The germline gene is not matched at one end of the junction; a read error may be the cause. The data derive from a study of T cells in Graves' hyperthyroidism and ophthalmopathy. About the study: Peripheral blood collection took place at initial diagnosis, before any treatment. Points from the study as a whole: Separation of ophthalmopathy from stable hyperthyroidism was achieved by a 13 V-J model. Blood also carried most thyroid clonotypes expanded above 0.001.

Amplification yielded TCR beta CDR3 regions, with RNA transcripts as the source. First-round RT-PCR targeting the TCR CDR3 was performed with the HTBI primer set. One entry per CDR3 protein, called by TCRdb with MiXCR from the multiplex PCR reads. This sample has under 650,000 distinct CDR3 sequences, with roughly 16% found just once. The CDR3 contains 16 residues. Germline V gives CDR1 MNHGY, CDR2 SVAAGI. A patient was excluded if there was uncontrolled infection, other autoimmune disease, pregnancy or lactation. The sample was blood. This chain joins TRBV6-9 and TRBJ1-1; D is undetermined. The TCR was taken from a woman between 25 and 40 years old with Graves' hyperthyroidism. The CDR3 is CDSSYFSSGLNTEAFF. In nucleotides, the CDR3 is TGTGACAGCAGTTACTTCTCCTCGGGGTTGAACACTGAAGCTTTCTTT.